This T cell receptor beta chain was recovered during a study of a mutant IDH1 vaccine in newly diagnosed glioma. Time point reported: week 35, safety follow-up. Each dose of the vaccine consisted of 300 ug of mutant IDH1 20-mer peptide, with topical imiquimod. CDR3 size: 15 residues. Deletions cut 4 bases from V and 5 bases from J, with 14 bases between. Germline-derived CDR1 and CDR2 are MNHEY and SMNVEV (reference sequence). As regards this clone: Its antigen is undetermined.

Assay: immunoSEQ multiplex PCR; the TCRdb copy retains only in-frame clones and omits some. The sample contains just under 70,000 clones, 84% of which appear only once. The TCR originated in a man aged 18 to 30 with glioma. This chain uses TRBV27 with TRBJ1-4; D is ambiguous. The specimen was PBMCs, collected from a glioma patient whose treatment included an IDH1 peptide vaccine. The CDR3 nucleotides are TGTGCCAGCAGTTCGTCCTGGCGCATCAATGAAAAACTGTTTTTT. It codes for CASSSSWRINEKLFF. The whole variable domain, filled in from reference TRBV27 and TRBJ1-4, reads EAQVTQNPRYLITVTGKKLTVTCSQNMNHEYMSWYRQDPGLGLRQIYYSMNVEVTDKGDVPEGYKVSRKEKRNFPLILESPSPNQTSLYFCASSSSWRINEKLFFGSGTQLSVL.